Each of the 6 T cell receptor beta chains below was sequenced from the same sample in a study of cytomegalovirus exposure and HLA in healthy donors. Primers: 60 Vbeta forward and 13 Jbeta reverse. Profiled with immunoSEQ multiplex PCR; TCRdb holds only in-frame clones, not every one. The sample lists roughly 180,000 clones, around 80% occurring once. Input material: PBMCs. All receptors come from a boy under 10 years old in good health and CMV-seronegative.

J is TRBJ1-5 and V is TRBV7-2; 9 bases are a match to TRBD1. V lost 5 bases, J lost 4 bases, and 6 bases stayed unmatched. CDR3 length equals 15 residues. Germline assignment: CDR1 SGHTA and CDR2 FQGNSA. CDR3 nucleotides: TGTGCCAGCAGCCCAACAGGGGGCGGGAATCAGCCCCAGCATTTT. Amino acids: CASSPTGGGNQPQHF.

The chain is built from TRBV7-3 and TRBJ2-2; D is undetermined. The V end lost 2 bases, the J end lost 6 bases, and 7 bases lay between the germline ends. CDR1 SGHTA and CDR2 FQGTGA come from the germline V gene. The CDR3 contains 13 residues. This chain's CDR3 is CASSLVEAGELFF. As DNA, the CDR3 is TGTGCCAGCAGCTTAGTCGAGGCCGGGGAGCTGTTTTTT.

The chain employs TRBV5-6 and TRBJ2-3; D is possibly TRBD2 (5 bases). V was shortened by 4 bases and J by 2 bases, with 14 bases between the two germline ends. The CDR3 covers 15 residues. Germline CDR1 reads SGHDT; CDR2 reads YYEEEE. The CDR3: CASSERRLATDTQYF. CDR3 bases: TGTGCCAGCAGCGAGCGGCGGCTGGCCACAGATACGCAGTATTTT. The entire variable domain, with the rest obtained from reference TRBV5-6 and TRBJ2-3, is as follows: DAGVTQSPTHLIKTRGQQVTLRCSPKSGHDTVSWYQQALGQGPQFIFQYYEEEERQRGNFPDRFSGHQFPNYSSELNVNALLLGDSALYLCASSERRLATDTQYFGPGTRLTVL.

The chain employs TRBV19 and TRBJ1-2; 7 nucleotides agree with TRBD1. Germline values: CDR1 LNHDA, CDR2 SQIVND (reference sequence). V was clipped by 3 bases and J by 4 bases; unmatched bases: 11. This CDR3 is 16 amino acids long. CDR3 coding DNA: TGTGCCAGTAGTATCGGGACAGCGCATGGCGGCTATGGCTACACCTTC. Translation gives CASSIGTAHGGYGYTF.

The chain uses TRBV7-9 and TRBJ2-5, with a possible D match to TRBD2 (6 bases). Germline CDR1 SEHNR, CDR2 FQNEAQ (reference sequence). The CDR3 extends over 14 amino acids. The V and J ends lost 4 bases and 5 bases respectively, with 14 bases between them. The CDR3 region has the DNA TGTGCCAGCAGCTGGGAGGATTACACGGAGACCCAGTACTTC. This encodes CASSWEDYTETQYF.

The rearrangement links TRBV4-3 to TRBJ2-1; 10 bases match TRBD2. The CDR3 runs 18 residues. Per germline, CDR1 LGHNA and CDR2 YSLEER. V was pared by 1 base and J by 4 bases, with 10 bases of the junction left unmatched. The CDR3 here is CASSQALLAGAGYNEQFF. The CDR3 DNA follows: TGCGCCAGCAGCCAAGCCCTCCTAGCGGGGGCCGGTTACAATGAGCAGTTCTTC.